This T cell receptor beta chain was sequenced in a study of cytomegalovirus exposure and HLA in healthy donors. Background on the study: The study placed around 80% of its approximately 400 genotyped donors in the Caucasian-associated ancestry cluster. Whole-study results and caveats: TRBV6-2, TRBV6-3 and some other V segments were excluded as indistinguishable. CMV serostatus was the only immune exposure information that was available. Later work found that TCR association rates differed between HLA loci; DRB1 had the most and HLA-C the fewest.

Of note for this clone: The antigen is not known.

Primers for the PCR totalled 60 Vbeta and 13 Jbeta. TCRdb keeps only in-frame clones here, not all; method: immunoSEQ multiplex PCR. This table has around 200,000 clones, almost 80% appearing once. CDR3 length equals 21 residues. V dropped 3 bases and J dropped 9; count of bases not matched to a gene: 22. Per germline, CDR1 SGHRS and CDR2 YFSETQ. Sequencing was performed on PBMCs. The origin of this receptor is a woman aged 18-29 years in good health and CMV-seronegative. The rearrangement links TRBV5-1 to TRBJ2-1, with 15 bases matching TRBD2. The CDR3 sequence: CASSSFVPFGLAGGPIREQFF. CDR3 nucleotides: TGCGCCAGCAGCTCGTTTGTTCCCTTTGGACTAGCGGGGGGGCCGATACGTGAGCAGTTCTTC.